This T cell receptor beta chain was identified in a study of T cells in localized non-small cell lung cancer. Study findings and constraints: It remains possible that heterogeneity exists, since only one tumor region was sequenced. Uninvolved adjacent lung showed higher T cell clonality than tumor.

Produced via immunoSEQ multiplex PCR; TCRdb's table is partial and in-frame only. In the table there are around 80,000 clones, around 80% of which are singletons. Worth noting for this clone: No antigen is known for it.

This clonotype originated in a man aged 40 to 70 with stage II squamous cell lung carcinoma. Here the sequenced sample was PBMCs, taken before any cancer treatment.

CDR3 amino acids: CASSTHGRKNTEAFF. The CDR3 DNA is TGTGCCAGCAGCACCCATGGACGGAAGAACACTGAAGCTTTCTTT. The genes are TRBV6-5 and TRBJ1-1; D unclear. The V gene lost 6 bases and the J gene lost 1 base, with 15 bases spanning the gap. CDR3 length equals 15 residues. Germline CDR1 reads MNHEY; CDR2 reads SVGAGI.